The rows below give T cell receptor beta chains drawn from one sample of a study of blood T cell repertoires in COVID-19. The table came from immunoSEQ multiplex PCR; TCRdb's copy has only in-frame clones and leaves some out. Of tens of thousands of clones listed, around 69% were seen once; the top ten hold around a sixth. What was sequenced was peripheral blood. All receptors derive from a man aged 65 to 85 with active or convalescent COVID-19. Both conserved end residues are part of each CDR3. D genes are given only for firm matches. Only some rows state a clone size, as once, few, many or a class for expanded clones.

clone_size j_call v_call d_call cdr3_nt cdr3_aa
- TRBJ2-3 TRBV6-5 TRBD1 TGTGCCAGTCTCTCGGGACAGGGCGTCTTCGATACGCAGTATTTT CASLSGQGVFDTQYF
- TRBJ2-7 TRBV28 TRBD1 TGTGCCAGCACCCCCCCAGACAGGGTTCACGAGCAGTACTTC CASTPPDRVHEQYF
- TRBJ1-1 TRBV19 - TGTGCCAGTAGTATTTCGAGGGAAGGTACTGAAGCTTTCTTT CASSISREGTEAFF
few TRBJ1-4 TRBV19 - TGTGCCAGTAGTTCGACAGTCTTAGGAACTAATGAAAAACTGTTTTTT CASSSTVLGTNEKLFF
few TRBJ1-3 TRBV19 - TGTGCCTCAAGGAGGACAGTCTCTGGAAACACCATATATTTT CASRRTVSGNTIYF
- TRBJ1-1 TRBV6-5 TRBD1 TGTGCCAGCAGTTACTCGACAGGGACTGAAGCTTTCTTT CASSYSTGTEAFF
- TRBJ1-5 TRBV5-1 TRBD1 TGCGCCAGCAGCTTGGCCGGACAGGACAATCAGCCCCAGCATTTT CASSLAGQDNQPQHF
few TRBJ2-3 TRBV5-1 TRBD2 TGCGCCAGCAGCTTGGTTGCAGGGAGGGGCCCAGATACGCAGTATTTT CASSLVAGRGPDTQYF
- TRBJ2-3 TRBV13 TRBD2 TGTGCCAGCAGCCAGGGCAAGCGGGGGAGAACAGATACGCAGTATTTT CASSQGKRGRTDTQYF
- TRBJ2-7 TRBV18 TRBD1 TGTGCCAGCTCACAGACAGGGGCCTCCTACGAGCAGTACTTC CASSQTGASYEQYF
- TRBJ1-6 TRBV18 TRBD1 TGTGCCAGCTCGCTCGGGGGACAGGTTGATTCACCCCTCCACTTT CASSLGGQVDSPLHF
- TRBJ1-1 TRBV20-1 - TGCAGTGCGAGGGACAACGATTTGACTTTCTTT CSARDNDLTFF
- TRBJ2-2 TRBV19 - TGTGCCAGTAATCCCTCAGTGGGAAGGGTAGCGTCCGGGGAGCTGTTTTTT CASNPSVGRVASGELFF
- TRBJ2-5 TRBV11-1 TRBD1 TGTGCCAGCAGCCCCCCGGACAGGCAAGAGACCCAGTACTTC CASSPPDRQETQYF
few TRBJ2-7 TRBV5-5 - TGTGCCAGCAGCTGGAGGGACGGGGCCTACGAGCAGTACTTC CASSWRDGAYEQYF
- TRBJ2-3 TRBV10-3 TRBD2 TGTGCCACAAAAGCGGGGGGACCACTCACAGATACGCAGTATTTT CATKAGGPLTDTQYF
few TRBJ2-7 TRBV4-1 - TGCGCCAGCAGCCAAGATTCTCTAGGTGGGCAGGGGAAGGCCGAGCAGTACTTC CASSQDSLGGQGKAEQYF
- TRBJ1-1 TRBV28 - TGTGCCAGCACGAGACAGATGAACACTGAAGCTTTCTTT CASTRQMNTEAFF
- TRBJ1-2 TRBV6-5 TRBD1 TGTGCCAGCAGCGTCGGACAGGCTAACTATGGCTACACCTTC CASSVGQANYGYTF
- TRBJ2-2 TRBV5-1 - TGCGCCAGCAATCGGGGGAACACCGGGGAGCTGTTTTTT CASNRGNTGELFF
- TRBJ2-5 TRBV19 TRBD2 TGTGCCAGTAGTATACGGGGAGCGGGGGAAGAGACCCAGTACTTC CASSIRGAGEETQYF
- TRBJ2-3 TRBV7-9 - TGTGCCAGCAGCCTATTTGGTGACACAGATACGCAGTATTTT CASSLFGDTDTQYF
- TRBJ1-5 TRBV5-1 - TGCGCCAGCAGCCCGCTGGGGCTTTGGAATCAGCCCCAGCATTTT CASSPLGLWNQPQHF
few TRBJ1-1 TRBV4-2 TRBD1 TGTGCCAGCAGCCAAGATCTCACAGGGGTGGCTGAAGCTTTCTTT CASSQDLTGVAEAFF
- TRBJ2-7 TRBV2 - TGTGCCAGCAGTGACAGCCCCACCGGGAACGAGCAGTACTTC CASSDSPTGNEQYF
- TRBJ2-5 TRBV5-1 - TGCGCCAGCAGCGGGGACCGGGGGAGGGAGACCCAGTACTTC CASSGDRGRETQYF
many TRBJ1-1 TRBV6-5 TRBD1 TGTGCCAGCTCGCGCACCGGACAGGGGGACACTGAAGCTTTCTTT CASSRTGQGDTEAFF
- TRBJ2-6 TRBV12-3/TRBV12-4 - TGTGCCAGCACCCAAATTGGGGCCAACGTCCTGACTTTC CASTQIGANVLTF
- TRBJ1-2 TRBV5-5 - TGTGCCAGCAGCCCCAATCCCGGGTCAACAGGGAACTATGGCTACACCTTC CASSPNPGSTGNYGYTF
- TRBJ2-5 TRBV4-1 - TGCGCCAGCAGCCTGGGACTCGCGGGGACTCGAGAGACCCAGTACTTC CASSLGLAGTRETQYF
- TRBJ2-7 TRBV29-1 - TGCAGCGTTGACGTGGCCAGCTCCTACGAGCAGTACTTC CSVDVASSYEQYF
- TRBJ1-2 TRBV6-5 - TGTGCCAGCAGTCCCTCTGGAGACGGTCCTTATGGCTACACCTTC CASSPSGDGPYGYTF
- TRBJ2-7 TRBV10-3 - TGTGCCATCATCGGCAGGGGAATCTCCTACGAGCAGTACTTC CAIIGRGISYEQYF
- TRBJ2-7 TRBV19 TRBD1 TGTGCCAGTAGTAACCGGGACAGGGATCCACAGTACTTC CASSNRDRDPQYF
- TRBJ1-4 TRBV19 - TGTGCCAGTAGTACCGGGACAACTAATGAAAAACTGTTTTTT CASSTGTTNEKLFF
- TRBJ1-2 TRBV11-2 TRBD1 TGTGCCAGCAGCCTAGGACAGGGAGGCGGCTACACCTTC CASSLGQGGGYTF
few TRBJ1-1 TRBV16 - TGTGCCAGCGAGGGGAACACTGAAGCTTTCTTT CASEGNTEAFF
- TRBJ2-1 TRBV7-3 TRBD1 TGTGCCAGCTGCCGGGACAGGGGTCACAATGAGCAGTTCTTC CASCRDRGHNEQFF
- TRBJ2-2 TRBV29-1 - TGCAGCGTTAACCGGCTAGAGGACACCGGGGAGCTGTTTTTT CSVNRLEDTGELFF
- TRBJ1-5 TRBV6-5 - TGTGCCAGCCAACAGGTTAGCAATCAGCCCCAGCATTTT CASQQVSNQPQHF
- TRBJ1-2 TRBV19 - TGTGCCAGTAGTAGGGGCCCATATGGCTACACCTTC CASSRGPYGYTF
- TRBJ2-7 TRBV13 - TGTGCCAGCAGCTTAACTAGCCACGAGCAGTACTTC CASSLTSHEQYF
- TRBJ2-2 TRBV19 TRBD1 TGTGCCACAAGGACAGGGAGCACCGGGGAGCTGTTTTTT CATRTGSTGELFF
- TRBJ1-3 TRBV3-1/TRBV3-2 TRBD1 TGTGCCAGCAGCCCCAGGACAGGGGGAAACACCATATATTTT CASSPRTGGNTIYF
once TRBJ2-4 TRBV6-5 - TGTGCCAGCAGTTTTTCGGGAGCCAAAAACATTCAGTACTTC CASSFSGAKNIQYF
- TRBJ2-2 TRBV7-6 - TGTGCCAGCAGCTTAGAGGGGGATACCGGGGAGCTGTTTTTT CASSLEGDTGELFF
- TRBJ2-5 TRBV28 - TGTGCCAGCAGAACACAGAGGTGGGACAACCAAGAGACCCAGTACTTC CASRTQRWDNQETQYF
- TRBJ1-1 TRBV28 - TGTGCCAGCGGCTCTACAGAGATGAACACTGAAGCTTTCTTT CASGSTEMNTEAFF
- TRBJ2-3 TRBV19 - TGTGCCAGTAGTATCGATCGGGGGAACACAGATACGCAGTATTTT CASSIDRGNTDTQYF
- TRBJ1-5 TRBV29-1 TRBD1 TGCAGCGTGGGACAGACCAATCAGCCCCAGCATTTT CSVGQTNQPQHF
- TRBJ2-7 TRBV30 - TGTGCCTGGACCAGTGCACCCTCTTACGAGCAGTACTTC CAWTSAPSYEQYF